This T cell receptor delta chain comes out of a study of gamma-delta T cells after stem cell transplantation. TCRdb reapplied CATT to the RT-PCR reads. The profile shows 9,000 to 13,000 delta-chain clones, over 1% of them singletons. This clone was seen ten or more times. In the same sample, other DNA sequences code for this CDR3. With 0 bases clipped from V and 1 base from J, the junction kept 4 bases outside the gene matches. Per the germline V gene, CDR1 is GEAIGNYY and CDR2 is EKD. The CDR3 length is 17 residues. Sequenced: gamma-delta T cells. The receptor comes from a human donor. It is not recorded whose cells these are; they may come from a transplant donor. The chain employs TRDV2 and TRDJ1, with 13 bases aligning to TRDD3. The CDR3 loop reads CACDTLLGDTRTDKLIF. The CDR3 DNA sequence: TGTGCCTGTGACACCCTACTGGGGGATACGCGCACCGATAAACTCATCTTT.